This T cell receptor beta chain derives from a study of T cell repertoires in cytomegalovirus infection. One entry per CDR3 protein, called by TCRdb with MiXCR from the reads. Of around 170,000 distinct CDR3 sequences listed, roughly 14% are singletons. This CDR3 contains 16 residues. After removal of 3 bases from V and 7 bases from J, the junction contained 10 bases not matched to a gene. Germline lookup yields CDR1 SGHTA and CDR2 FQGNSA. At least ten counts were recorded for this clonotype. The V and J genes are TRBV7-2 and TRBJ2-1, with 9 bases fitting TRBD2. Sequenced: PBMCs. The sequence was obtained from a human donor in good health (CMV status not recorded). Some clones in this sample may be carry-over from other donors' samples. The DNA of the CDR3 is TGTGCCAGCAGCTTCCCGGGGCTAGCGGGAATAAATGAGCAGTTCTTC. Encoded protein: CASSFPGLAGINEQFF.